The 22 T cell receptor beta chains below were found in one sample sequenced in a study of blood T cell repertoires in COVID-19. TCRdb's copy holds only in-frame clones and misses some; the assay was immunoSEQ multiplex PCR. Among 150,000 or so clones listed, around nine tenths were seen once. Material for sequencing was peripheral blood. All receptors come from a man between 60 and 70 years old with active or convalescent COVID-19.

The chain employs TRBV4-1 and TRBJ1-6; maybe TRBD1 (6 bases). The germline CDR1 and CDR2 sequences are MGHRA and YSYEKL. CDR3 length: 19 residues. The germline V and J ends were trimmed by 2 bases and 4 bases, with 21 bases remaining between them. CDR3 coding DNA: TGCGCCAGCAGCCAATATGGTGAAGGGGGGGCGTCTTATAATTCACCCCTCCACTTT. It specifies CASSQYGEGGASYNSPLHF.

V and J are TRBV27 and TRBJ1-2; D perhaps matches TRBD1 (6 bases). Germline loops: CDR1 MNHEY, CDR2 SMNVEV (reference sequence). The CDR3 loop spans 14 amino acids. V lost 3 bases, J lost 8 bases, and 16 bases lay in between. CDR3 amino acids: CASSFKGEYGGYTF. The CDR3 DNA sequence: TGTGCCAGCAGTTTCAAGGGGGAGTATGGCGGCTACACCTTC.

This rearrangement joins TRBV2 to TRBJ2-2; tentative D call: TRBD2 (6 bases). Germline lookup yields CDR1 SNHLY and CDR2 FYNNEI. The ends were cut back, 5 bases at V and 0 bases at J, with 10 bases in the middle. The CDR3 covers 15 residues. The CDR3 DNA sequence: TGTGCCAGCAGTTTCGGGACTCCGAACACCGGGGAGCTGTTTTTT. It specifies CASSFGTPNTGELFF.

In its sample, this clone was seen once. The chain is built from TRBV27 and TRBJ1-6; a weak D match, TRBD1 (5 bases). Germline values: CDR1 MNHEY, CDR2 SMNVEV (reference sequence). The length of the CDR3 is 16 residues. The germline V and J ends were trimmed by 6 bases and 7 bases, with 19 bases remaining between them. The CDR3 DNA follows: TGTGCCAGCAGCCCACAAGGGGCCAAATGGAATTCACCCCTCCACTTT. Translated: CASSPQGAKWNSPLHF.

There are a few counts of this clone. The genes are TRBV13 and TRBJ1-1, with 7 positions matching TRBD1. Germline V gives CDR1 PRHDT, CDR2 FYEKMQ (reference sequence). CDR3 size: 14 residues. V lost 5 bases, J lost 2 bases, and 5 bases stayed unmatched. This CDR3 reads CASSPRDSNTEAFF. CDR3 DNA: TGTGCCAGCAGCCCGAGGGACAGCAACACTGAAGCTTTCTTT.

The rearrangement links TRBV18 to TRBJ1-1, with D perhaps matching TRBD1 (5 bases). Germline lookup yields CDR1 KGHSH and CDR2 LQKENI. The CDR3 has 16 amino acids. Trimming stripped 5 bases from V and 7 bases from J, with 23 bases between. The CDR3 DNA is TGTGCCAGCTCAGAATCGACAGCCGGGAGAACATTTGAAGCTTTCTTT. Translated, it gives CASSESTAGRTFEAFF.

The rearrangement uses TRBV7-9 and TRBJ1-2, with 8 bases matching TRBD1. Germline loops: CDR1 SEHNR, CDR2 FQNEAQ (reference sequence). CDR3 length equals 14 residues. V dropped 5 bases and J dropped 0; count of bases not matched to a gene: 2. CDR3 sequence reads: CASSHRGANYGYTF. CDR3 nucleotide sequence: TGTGCCAGCAGCCACAGGGGGGCTAACTATGGCTACACCTTC.

This clone was picked up a small number of times. The chain links TRBV12-3 or TRBV12-4 to TRBJ1-2; D not certain. The CDR3 totals 11 residues. Trimming took off 5 bases at V and 2 bases at J, with 3 bases between the two ends. The CDR3 sequence is CASSLNYGYTF. CDR3 DNA: TGTGCCAGCAGTCTCAACTATGGCTACACCTTC.

The rearrangement uses TRBV27 and TRBJ1-5; 8 positions match TRBD1. The CDR3 is 18 amino acids. The V gene's germline CDR1 is MNHEY and CDR2 SMNVEV (reference sequence). Trimming at V came to 0 bases and at J to 0 bases, leaving 7 bases not matched to a gene. The CDR3 reads CASSLSRTGTYSNQPQHF. Written as DNA, the CDR3 is TGTGCCAGCAGTTTATCGCGGACAGGGACATATAGCAATCAGCCCCAGCATTTT.

The J gene is TRBJ2-3, the V gene TRBV5-1; TRBD2 matches 8 bases. The CDR3 consists of 16 residues. CDR1 is SGHRS and CDR2 is YFSETQ in the germline V gene. The V and J ends lost 1 base and 2 bases, in that order; junction bases with no gene match: 6. The chain's CDR3 is CASSLWTSPVTDTQYF. CDR3 nucleotide sequence: TGCGCCAGCAGCTTGTGGACTAGCCCCGTCACAGATACGCAGTATTTT. Using reference TRBV5-1 and TRBJ2-3 for the parts outside the CDR3, the full variable domain is KAGVTQTPRYLIKTRGQQVTLSCSPISGHRSVSWYQQTPGQGLQFLFEYFSETQRNKGNFPGRFSGRQFSNSRSEMNVSTLELGDSALYLCASSLWTSPVTDTQYFGPGTRLTVL.

The chain uses TRBV5-4 and TRBJ2-4; a possible D gene is TRBD2 (5 bases). V lost 1 base and J lost 1, with 12 bases in between. Germline V CDR1 and CDR2: SGHNT, YYREEE (reference sequence). The CDR3 has 16 amino acids. CDR3 sequence reads: CASSLIGVRAKNIQYF. CDR3 sequence (DNA): TGTGCCAGCAGCTTGATCGGGGTACGGGCCAAAAACATTCAGTACTTC.

The rearrangement links TRBV3-1 (or the pseudogene TRBV3-2) to TRBJ1-6, with D tentatively TRBD1 (6 bases). Germline CDR1 LGHDT, CDR2 YNNKEL (reference sequence). The CDR3 length is 15 residues. The ends were cut back, 1 base at V and 7 bases at J, with 11 bases in the middle. CDR3 sequence (DNA): TGTGCCAGCAGCCAAGTACAGGGAATCAATTCACCCCTCCACTTT. This gives the protein CASSQVQGINSPLHF.

V is TRBV20-1 and J is TRBJ1-3, with D perhaps matching TRBD1 (5 bases). Trimming pared 5 bases from V and 6 bases from J, leaving 8 bases between. The germline V gene encodes CDR1 DFQATT and CDR2 SNEGSKA (reference sequence). This CDR3 comprises 11 residues. The CDR3 is CSAGGSNTIYF. The CDR3 DNA reads as TGCAGTGCTGGGGGGTCAAACACCATATATTTT.

This chain uses TRBV27 with TRBJ1-5, with 10 bases that match TRBD1. CDR3 length: 15 residues. V lost 6 bases and J lost 7; bases outside the gene matches: 9. The germline V gene encodes CDR1 MNHEY and CDR2 SMNVEV (reference sequence). CDR3 sequence (DNA): TGTGCCAGCAGCAGGACCGGGACAGGGGTCCAGCCCCAGCATTTT. Protein: CASSRTGTGVQPQHF.

The chain combines TRBV19 with TRBJ2-1, with 12 bases fitting TRBD2. Trimming cost V 3 bases and J 4 bases; bases outside gene matches: 10. The CDR3 spans 18 residues. From germline, CDR1 is LNHDA and CDR2 SQIVND (reference sequence). CDR3 protein: CASSILPTSGRGYNEQFF. In DNA form, the CDR3 reads TGTGCCAGTAGTATCCTCCCGACTAGCGGGAGAGGATACAATGAGCAGTTCTTC.

The V gene is TRBV2, the J gene TRBJ1-1, with no clear D. With 5 bases removed from V and 1 base from J, the gap between germline ends came to 8 bases. This CDR3 spans 13 amino acids. The V gene's germline CDR1 is SNHLY and CDR2 FYNNEI. This CDR3 reads CASSSGENTEAFF. For the CDR3, the DNA is TGTGCCAGCAGTTCCGGTGAGAACACTGAAGCTTTCTTT.

The count of this clone is one. The chain couples TRBV30 to TRBJ1-1; tentatively, D is TRBD1 (5 bases). V lost 5 bases and J lost 1, with 11 bases in between. The germline CDR1 and CDR2 sequences are GTSNPN and SVGIG (reference sequence). This CDR3 spans 13 amino acids. The CDR3 loop reads CAWQQGTNTEAFF. In nucleotides, the CDR3 is TGTGCCTGGCAGCAGGGAACGAACACTGAAGCTTTCTTT. The full variable domain, completed using reference TRBV30 and TRBJ1-1, is SQTIHQWPATLVQPVGSPLSLECTVEGTSNPNLYWYRQAAGRGLQLLFYSVGIGQISSEVPQNLSASRPQDRQFILSSKKLLLSDSGFYLCAWQQGTNTEAFFGQGTRLTVV.

The rearrangement joins TRBV12-3 or TRBV12-4 to TRBJ1-1; D is uncertain. CDR3 length equals 13 residues. Trimming pared 3 bases from V and 3 bases from J, leaving 8 bases between. Here the CDR3 DNA reads TGTGCCAGCAGTTTTACCGGGTACACTGAAGCTTTCTTT. It codes for CASSFTGYTEAFF.

The V call is TRBV3-1 (or the pseudogene TRBV3-2), the J call TRBJ1-2, with D unclear. Per germline, CDR1 LGHDT and CDR2 YNNKEL (reference sequence). The CDR3 runs 16 residues. Trimming removed 4 bases at V and 7 bases at J, with 22 bases between. The CDR3 reads CASSRATGWGVGGYTF. The CDR3 region has the DNA TGTGCCAGCAGCCGGGCAACCGGGTGGGGAGTTGGTGGCTACACCTTC.

The chain joins TRBV5-6 to TRBJ1-2, with 9 nucleotides matching TRBD1. Germline V lookup: CDR1 SGHDT, CDR2 YYEEEE. V was clipped by 4 bases and J by 8 bases; unmatched bases: 9. The length of the CDR3 is 14 residues. The CDR3 is CASSPRQGGRGYTF. The DNA for the CDR3 is TGTGCCAGCAGCCCTAGACAGGGGGGAAGAGGCTACACCTTC.

The chain employs TRBV7-2 and TRBJ1-5; no clear D gene. The germline V gene encodes CDR1 SGHTA and CDR2 FQGNSA. V lost 5 bases, J lost 2 bases, and 10 bases lay in between. The CDR3 has 14 amino acids. The CDR3: CASSPGRRNQPQHF. CDR3 in DNA: TGTGCCAGCAGCCCTGGGAGGCGCAATCAGCCCCAGCATTTT.

The chain carries TRBV10-3 and TRBJ1-2; TRBD1 matches 8 bases. CDR3 length equals 14 residues. Unmatched junction bases numbered 7, after V lost 2 bases and J lost 8 bases. Germline V gene lookup returns CDR1 ENHRY and CDR2 SYGVKD. The CDR3 region is CAISEGQGARGYTF. In nucleotides, the CDR3 is TGTGCCATCAGTGAGGGCCAGGGGGCGAGGGGCTACACCTTC.